A selection of T cell receptor beta chains follows, all from one sample in a study of regulatory T cells in long-lasting Graves disease. Using its own MiXCR run on the multiplex PCR reads, TCRdb lists one record per CDR3 protein. This table holds approximately 350,000 distinct CDR3 sequences, 12% found once. This sample was shared with a second study, whose subject was T cells in Graves' hyperthyroidism and ophthalmopathy.

Sample: peripheral blood mononuclear cells (PBMCs), taken at new diagnosis, from a patient treated with antithyroid drugs. These receptors all stem from a woman aged 18-29 years with Graves disease. The CDR3 runs from the conserved cysteine through the conserved F or W. The order of the fields is CDR3 DNA, CDR3 protein, clone size, V gene, J gene, D gene. A D gene is named only where the DNA matches it firmly. Size is omitted from some rows. Given values are once, few, many or a class for expanded clones.

CDR3nt: TGTGCCAGCAGTCCGGACAGGGGGCGACCCCGGACAGATACGCAGTATTTT; CDR3aa: CASSPDRGRPRTDTQYF; abundance: many; v_gene: TRBV28; j_gene: TRBJ2-3; d_gene: TRBD1
CDR3nt: TGTGCCAGCAGTCGGATCACGGGACAGGGGGCCTCTGTGAAGCAGTTCTTC; CDR3aa: CASSRITGQGASVKQFF; abundance: -; v_gene: TRBV3-1; j_gene: TRBJ2-1; d_gene: TRBD1
CDR3nt: TGTGCCACCCCGGGGACAGGGATCGATTCACCCCTCCACTTT; CDR3aa: CATPGTGIDSPLHF; abundance: -; v_gene: TRBV7-8; j_gene: TRBJ1-6; d_gene: TRBD1
CDR3nt: TGCAGTGCTAGAGATCACACTGAAGCTTTCTTT; CDR3aa: CSARDHTEAFF; abundance: -; v_gene: TRBV20-1; j_gene: TRBJ1-1; d_gene: -
CDR3nt: TGTGCCAGCAGCGATACTAGCGGGAGCTCGGAGACCCAGTACTTC; CDR3aa: CASSDTSGSSETQYF; abundance: many; v_gene: TRBV9; j_gene: TRBJ2-5; d_gene: TRBD2
CDR3nt: TGTGCCAGCAGTCCCTACTCTCCCGACACGACTAACACTGAAGCTTTCTTT; CDR3aa: CASSPYSPDTTNTEAFF; abundance: few; v_gene: TRBV27; j_gene: TRBJ1-1; d_gene: -
CDR3nt: TGTGCCAGCAGTTACTTGGGACTTAACGCACCCTACGAGCAGTACTTC; CDR3aa: CASSYLGLNAPYEQYF; abundance: -; v_gene: TRBV6-2/TRBV6-3; j_gene: TRBJ2-7; d_gene: -
CDR3nt: TGCAGTGTCGGCGCCAGAACGAACACTGAAGCTTTCTTT; CDR3aa: CSVGARTNTEAFF; abundance: many; v_gene: TRBV20-1; j_gene: TRBJ1-1; d_gene: -
CDR3nt: TGTGCCAGCAGTAAATTCATCGGACAGGGGGGGGACTCGGTCCATGAGCAGTTCTTC; CDR3aa: CASSKFIGQGGDSVHEQFF; abundance: few; v_gene: TRBV25-1; j_gene: TRBJ2-1; d_gene: TRBD1
CDR3nt: TGCAGTGCTAGAGATCGTGATAGCGGGGGCAATGAGCAGTTCTTC; CDR3aa: CSARDRDSGGNEQFF; abundance: -; v_gene: TRBV20-1; j_gene: TRBJ2-1; d_gene: TRBD2
CDR3nt: TGTGCCAGCAGTAAGAAGGACAGGGTAGATTCACCCCTCCACTTT; CDR3aa: CASSKKDRVDSPLHF; abundance: -; v_gene: TRBV28; j_gene: TRBJ1-6; d_gene: TRBD1
CDR3nt: TGCAGCGTTGAAGCCACCGGGGGCGCCCAGGGCGAGCAGTACTTC; CDR3aa: CSVEATGGAQGEQYF; abundance: -; v_gene: TRBV29-1; j_gene: TRBJ2-7; d_gene: -
CDR3nt: TGTGCCAGCAGCGTTCGCGGGGGCCAGCCCCAGCATTTT; CDR3aa: CASSVRGGQPQHF; abundance: many; v_gene: TRBV7-2; j_gene: TRBJ1-5; d_gene: -
CDR3nt: TGCAGTGCCTCATTGGGGGCTGATTCACCCCTCCACTTT; CDR3aa: CSASLGADSPLHF; abundance: many; v_gene: TRBV20-1; j_gene: TRBJ1-6; d_gene: -
CDR3nt: TGTGCCAGCAGCGTCTGGACGGAGAATGAGCAGTTCTTC; CDR3aa: CASSVWTENEQFF; abundance: many; v_gene: TRBV9; j_gene: TRBJ2-1; d_gene: -
CDR3nt: TGTGCCACCAGCAGAGTCGGGCGGGACAGGGGTTATGGCTACACCTTC; CDR3aa: CATSRVGRDRGYGYTF; abundance: -; v_gene: TRBV15; j_gene: TRBJ1-2; d_gene: TRBD1
CDR3nt: TGCAGTGTACCAGGGGCCAACGTCCTGACTTTC; CDR3aa: CSVPGANVLTF; abundance: many; v_gene: TRBV20-1; j_gene: TRBJ2-6; d_gene: -
CDR3nt: TGTGCCACTTCTGAAGGAGGCTATGGCTACACCTTC; CDR3aa: CATSEGGYGYTF; abundance: many; v_gene: TRBV27; j_gene: TRBJ1-2; d_gene: -
CDR3nt: TGCAGTGCTAGGACTAGCGGGGTATACAATGAGCAGTTCTTC; CDR3aa: CSARTSGVYNEQFF; abundance: many; v_gene: TRBV20-1; j_gene: TRBJ2-1; d_gene: TRBD2
CDR3nt: TGCGCCAGCAGTGTTTCCCTAGCGGGGGGTGGTAGCACAGATACGCAGTATTTT; CDR3aa: CASSVSLAGGGSTDTQYF; abundance: many; v_gene: TRBV10-2; j_gene: TRBJ2-3; d_gene: TRBD2
CDR3nt: TGCAGTGCTAGATCGAGGGACAGGAGGGTTCGACAGCCCCAGCATTTT; CDR3aa: CSARSRDRRVRQPQHF; abundance: many; v_gene: TRBV20-1; j_gene: TRBJ1-5; d_gene: TRBD1
CDR3nt: TGTGCCAGCAGCTTAGCCGCGGGACACCCTGTTATGTTTTTT; CDR3aa: CASSLAAGHPVMFF; abundance: few; v_gene: TRBV5-5; j_gene: TRBJ2-2; d_gene: -
CDR3nt: TGTGCCAGCTACGCGGCGAACACCGGGGAGCTGTTTTTT; CDR3aa: CASYAANTGELFF; abundance: many; v_gene: TRBV28; j_gene: TRBJ2-2; d_gene: -
CDR3nt: TGTGCCAGCAGTCCGGACAGTGAGAACACTGAAGCTTTCTTT; CDR3aa: CASSPDSENTEAFF; abundance: many; v_gene: TRBV6-1; j_gene: TRBJ1-1; d_gene: -
CDR3nt: TGTGCCAGCAGTTTAGTTAACCCTCTAGGGTGGGGGAGCAATCAGCCCCAGCATTTT; CDR3aa: CASSLVNPLGWGSNQPQHF; abundance: -; v_gene: TRBV28; j_gene: TRBJ1-5; d_gene: -
CDR3nt: TGTGCCAGTAGACCGGTTGTGAACACTGAAGCTTTCTTT; CDR3aa: CASRPVVNTEAFF; abundance: -; v_gene: TRBV19; j_gene: TRBJ1-1; d_gene: -
CDR3nt: TGTGCCAGCAGCTACAGGGGGCCTGAAGCTTTCTTT; CDR3aa: CASSYRGPEAFF; abundance: many; v_gene: TRBV12-3/TRBV12-4; j_gene: TRBJ1-1; d_gene: TRBD1
CDR3nt: TGTGCCAGCAGTACACCCGGACAGTCCTACAATGAGCAGTTCTTC; CDR3aa: CASSTPGQSYNEQFF; abundance: -; v_gene: TRBV12-3/TRBV12-4; j_gene: TRBJ2-1; d_gene: -
CDR3nt: TGCAGTGCTAGAGACTGGGACTTCGACAATGAGCAGTTCTTC; CDR3aa: CSARDWDFDNEQFF; abundance: -; v_gene: TRBV20-1; j_gene: TRBJ2-1; d_gene: -